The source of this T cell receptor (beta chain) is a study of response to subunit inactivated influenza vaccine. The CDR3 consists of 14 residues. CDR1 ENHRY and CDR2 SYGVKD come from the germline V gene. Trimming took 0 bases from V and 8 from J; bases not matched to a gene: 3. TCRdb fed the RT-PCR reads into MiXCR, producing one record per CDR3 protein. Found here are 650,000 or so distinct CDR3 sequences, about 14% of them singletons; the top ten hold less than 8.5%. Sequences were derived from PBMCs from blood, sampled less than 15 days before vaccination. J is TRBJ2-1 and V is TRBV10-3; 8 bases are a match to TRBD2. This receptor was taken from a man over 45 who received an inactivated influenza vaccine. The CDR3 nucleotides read TGTGCCATCAGTGAGTCGGGGACTAGTCATGAGCAGTTCTTC. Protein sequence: CAISESGTSHEQFF.